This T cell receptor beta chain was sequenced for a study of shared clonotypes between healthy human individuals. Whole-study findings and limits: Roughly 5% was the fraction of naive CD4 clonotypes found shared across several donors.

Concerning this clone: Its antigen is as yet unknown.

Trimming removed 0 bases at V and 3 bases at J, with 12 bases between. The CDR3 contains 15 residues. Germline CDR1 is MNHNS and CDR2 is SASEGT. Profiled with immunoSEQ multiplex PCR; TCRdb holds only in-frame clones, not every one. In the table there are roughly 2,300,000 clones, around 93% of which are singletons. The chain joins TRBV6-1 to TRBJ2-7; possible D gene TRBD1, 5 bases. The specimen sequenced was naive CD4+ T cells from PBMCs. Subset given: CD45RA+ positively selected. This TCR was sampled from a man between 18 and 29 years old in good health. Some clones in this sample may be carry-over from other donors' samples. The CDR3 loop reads CASSEAATANYEQYF. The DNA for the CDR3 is TGTGCCAGCAGTGAAGCGGCGACAGCGAACTACGAGCAGTACTTC.